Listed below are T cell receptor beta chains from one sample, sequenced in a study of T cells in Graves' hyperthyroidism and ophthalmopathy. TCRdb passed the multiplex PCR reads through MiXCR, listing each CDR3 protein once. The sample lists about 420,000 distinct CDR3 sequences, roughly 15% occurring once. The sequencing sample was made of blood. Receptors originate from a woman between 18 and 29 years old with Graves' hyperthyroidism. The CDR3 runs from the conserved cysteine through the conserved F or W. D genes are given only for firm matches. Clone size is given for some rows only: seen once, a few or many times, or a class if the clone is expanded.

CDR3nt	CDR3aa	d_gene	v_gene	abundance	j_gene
TGTGCCTGGAGTGTAGGCAGCAATCAGCCCCAGCATTTT	CAWSVGSNQPQHF	NA	TRBV30	many	TRBJ1-5
TGTGCCAGCAGCGAACAGGGAGTGGGCACAGATACGCAGTATTTT	CASSEQGVGTDTQYF	NA	TRBV13	many	TRBJ2-3
TGTGCCAGTAGGTACTCCCTTGGGAACACTGAAGCTTTCTTT	CASRYSLGNTEAFF	NA	TRBV19	NA	TRBJ1-1
TGCGCCACAACCGAGGGCACTGAAGCTTTCTTT	CATTEGTEAFF	NA	TRBV5-1	many	TRBJ1-1
TGTGCCAGCAGCTTAGCGACCCGAGGCTACACCTTC	CASSLATRGYTF	NA	TRBV7-2	NA	TRBJ1-2
TGTGCCAGCAGCACCTCTCCTAATGCAGATACGCAGTATTTT	CASSTSPNADTQYF	NA	TRBV7-6	NA	TRBJ2-3
TGTGCCAGCTCACCACAAACCGTCCCTGCACAAGATACCTACGAGCAGTACTTC	CASSPQTVPAQDTYEQYF	NA	TRBV18	many	TRBJ2-7
TGCGCCAGCAGCTTGGGAGGACAGGGGAGGTACGAAAAACTGTTTTTT	CASSLGGQGRYEKLFF	TRBD1	TRBV5-1	NA	TRBJ1-4
TGCAGTGCCTCCCCCGGACAGGGAGGTGAGCAGTACTTC	CSASPGQGGEQYF	TRBD1	TRBV20-1	many	TRBJ2-7
TGCGCCAGCAGCTTGTACGGGTCCCAGGGCTACGAGCAGTACTTC	CASSLYGSQGYEQYF	NA	TRBV5-1	NA	TRBJ2-7
TGTGCCAGCAGCCAGACCGAAACTAATGAAAAACTGTTTTTT	CASSQTETNEKLFF	NA	TRBV11-2	few	TRBJ1-4
TGTGCCAGCAGTCCTCGGGCCTTCTATACGCAGTATTTT	CASSPRAFYTQYF	NA	TRBV12-3/TRBV12-4	many	TRBJ2-3
TGTGCCTGGAGTGTTTGGTCGAGCTCCTACGAGCAGTACTTC	CAWSVWSSSYEQYF	NA	TRBV30	many	TRBJ2-7
TGTGCCAGCAGTCCTCACCGGGGAACCACTGAAGCTTTCTTT	CASSPHRGTTEAFF	NA	TRBV6-1	many	TRBJ1-1
TGCAGTGCTAGTGCCCCCTCGAACACTGAAGCTTTCTTT	CSASAPSNTEAFF	NA	TRBV20-1	NA	TRBJ1-1
TGTGCCAGCACCACAAGCGGCAACCCAAGCTCCTACAATGAGCAGTTCTTC	CASTTSGNPSSYNEQFF	NA	TRBV27	many	TRBJ2-1
TGTGCCTGGAGTGCAGGGAGGTTGCAGCCCCAGCATTTT	CAWSAGRLQPQHF	NA	TRBV30	many	TRBJ1-5
TGTGCCAGCAGTTACTCACGGACAGGGGTCTACGAGCAGTACTTC	CASSYSRTGVYEQYF	TRBD1	TRBV6-6	many	TRBJ2-7
TGTGCCAGCAGCCAAGGATTGGAACGGGGTAGCTATGGCTACACCTTC	CASSQGLERGSYGYTF	NA	TRBV3-1	few	TRBJ1-2
TGTGCCAGCGGTGATAGGGAAAAACTGTTTTTT	CASGDREKLFF	NA	TRBV5-4	NA	TRBJ1-4
TGTGCCAGCAGTTCAGAGCAGGGACTAGCGGGAAACACCGGGGAGCTGTTTTTT	CASSSEQGLAGNTGELFF	TRBD2	TRBV12-3/TRBV12-4	NA	TRBJ2-2
TGTGCCAGTAGTATTGGGTTTGAGACCCAGTACTTC	CASSIGFETQYF	NA	TRBV19	NA	TRBJ2-5
TGCAGTGCTAGAGCATTTAGGGCGGGTGGAGCCGTCTCCTACGAGCAGTACTTC	CSARAFRAGGAVSYEQYF	NA	TRBV20-1	many	TRBJ2-7
TGTGCCTGGGCGGATAGCAATCAGCCCCAGCATTTT	CAWADSNQPQHF	NA	TRBV30	few	TRBJ1-5
TGTGCCAGCAGCCCTGGCCAAGCCCGGGCAGACATTCAGTACTTC	CASSPGQARADIQYF	NA	TRBV7-2	NA	TRBJ2-4
TGTGCCATCAAACCGGGACAGGCGAGGACCGGGGAGCTGTTTTTT	CAIKPGQARTGELFF	TRBD1	TRBV10-3	many	TRBJ2-2
TGTGCCAGCAGCAAAACCTCTCCGGGACAGGGGCGCTTCAATCAGCCCCAGCATTTT	CASSKTSPGQGRFNQPQHF	TRBD1	TRBV7-6	many	TRBJ1-5
TGTGCCAGCAGACCCGGGACTAGTTACAATGAGCAGTTCTTC	CASRPGTSYNEQFF	TRBD2	TRBV6-1	NA	TRBJ2-1
TGTGCCAGCAGTGCCCTGACTAATTTGGAGACCCAGTACTTC	CASSALTNLETQYF	NA	TRBV6-1	NA	TRBJ2-5
TGTGCCAGCAGCTTAGAAGTTGGAGAGACCCAGTACTTC	CASSLEVGETQYF	NA	TRBV7-6	few	TRBJ2-5
TGCAGTGCTAGGTTTGGATATGGCTACACCTTC	CSARFGYGYTF	NA	TRBV20-1	NA	TRBJ1-2
TGCGCCAGCAGCCCCATCGGAGGAACAGGAATATCTGAAAACTATGGCTACACCTTC	CASSPIGGTGISENYGYTF	NA	TRBV5-1	NA	TRBJ1-2
TGTGCCAGCAGCCTCGCCGAGGGGAAGTCCCAGCATTTT	CASSLAEGKSQHF	NA	TRBV12-3/TRBV12-4	NA	TRBJ1-5
TGCAGTGCTAGAGCCCCGGGGGGTTTTACCTACGAGCAGTACTTC	CSARAPGGFTYEQYF	TRBD2	TRBV20-1	many	TRBJ2-7
TGTGCCAGCAGTCCCCAGGGGCCCCAAGAGACCCAGTACTTC	CASSPQGPQETQYF	NA	TRBV27	few	TRBJ2-5
TGTGCCAGCAGCCCCTTGACTTCACTAGCGGCGAACTCCTACGAGCAGTACTTC	CASSPLTSLAANSYEQYF	TRBD2	TRBV7-6	many	TRBJ2-7
TGTGCCAGCAGCTTGACCCAACCCGAAGAGACCCAGTACTTC	CASSLTQPEETQYF	NA	TRBV28	many	TRBJ2-5
TGTGCCACCAGCAGAGATCTGACAGGTCCCGGCTATGGCTACACCTTC	CATSRDLTGPGYGYTF	NA	TRBV15	NA	TRBJ1-2
TGTGCCAGCAGTTTTGGGACAGGGCGGTCACCCCTCCACTTT	CASSFGTGRSPLHF	TRBD1	TRBV12-3/TRBV12-4	NA	TRBJ1-6
TGTGCCAGCACCATCCGGACAGGAGTAGGCGAAAAACTGTTTTTT	CASTIRTGVGEKLFF	TRBD1	TRBV28	many	TRBJ1-4
TGCAGTGCTAGACAGGACAGGTGGCTCACAGATACGCAGTATTTT	CSARQDRWLTDTQYF	TRBD1	TRBV20-1	NA	TRBJ2-3
TGTGCCAGCAGCTTAGCCGCAGGGAAGAATTCACCCCTCCGCTTT	CASSLAAGKNSPLRF	NA	TRBV11-2	NA	TRBJ1-6
TGTGCCTGGGGACAGGGTTTGGATCAGCCCCAGCATTTT	CAWGQGLDQPQHF	TRBD1	TRBV30	many	TRBJ1-5